This is a list of T cell receptor beta chains from one sample in a study of regulatory T cells in long-lasting Graves disease. TCRdb re-called the multiplex PCR reads with MiXCR, one entry per CDR3 protein. The sample records around 330,000 distinct CDR3 sequences, about a sixth being singletons. The starting material was peripheral blood mononuclear cells (PBMCs), obtained at new diagnosis, from a patient treated with antithyroid drugs. The receptors here all came from a female donor with Graves disease. CDR3s include the opening cysteine and the closing phenylalanine or tryptophan. Fields, in order: CDR3 protein, CDR3 DNA, D gene, J gene, V gene, clone size. D genes are given only for firm matches. The size field is filled for only some rows; it gives once, few, many or a size class.

CSVPQAGSSYNEQFF,TGCAGCGTTCCACAGGCGGGCAGCTCCTACAATGAGCAGTTCTTC,-,TRBJ2-1,TRBV29-1,few
CASSLGRGGSTDIQYF,TGTGCCAGCAGCTTGGGGCGGGGGGGTAGCACGGACATTCAGTACTTC,TRBD2,TRBJ2-4,TRBV5-8,-
CASSLARSGTYEQYF,TGTGCCAGCAGCTTAGCGCGAAGCGGTACCTACGAGCAGTACTTC,-,TRBJ2-7,TRBV7-9,few
CASSHGQGIPGDEQYF,TGTGCCAGCAGTCACGGACAGGGGATTCCTGGGGACGAGCAGTACTTC,TRBD1,TRBJ2-7,TRBV6-1,-
CAISETVNSPLHF,TGTGCCATCAGCGAAACCGTAAATTCACCCCTCCACTTT,-,TRBJ1-6,TRBV10-3,many
CASSLVPGESTDTQYF,TGTGCCAGCAGTTTAGTTCCAGGAGAAAGCACAGATACGCAGTATTTT,-,TRBJ2-3,TRBV12-3/TRBV12-4,many
CASSPGARPETQYF,TGTGCCAGCTCACCGGGGGCGAGGCCGGAGACCCAGTACTTC,-,TRBJ2-5,TRBV18,many
CASKTGEGTNYGYTF,TGCGCCAGTAAGACTGGGGAGGGAACTAACTATGGCTACACCTTC,-,TRBJ1-2,TRBV5-1,many
CASSSTRGLAGRGEQFF,TGTGCCAGCAGCTCTACCCGCGGACTAGCGGGGCGGGGTGAGCAGTTCTTC,TRBD2,TRBJ2-1,TRBV7-3,-
CASSYVLLASSYNEQFF,TGTGCCAGCAGCTATGTCCTTCTAGCGAGCTCCTACAATGAGCAGTTCTTC,-,TRBJ2-1,TRBV11-3,-
CASSPDAVALHF,TGTGCCAGCAGTCCCGATGCGGTGGCCCTCCACTTT,-,TRBJ1-6,TRBV28,many
CASSYPGTERTKNIQYF,TGTGCCAGCAGCTATCCCGGGACAGAGAGAACCAAAAACATTCAGTACTTC,TRBD1,TRBJ2-4,TRBV3-1,many
CASSDHRVTHGYTF,TGTGCCAGCAGTGACCATCGAGTAACGCATGGCTACACCTTC,-,TRBJ1-2,TRBV25-1,few
CASSSGLAEGNEQFF,TGTGCCAGCAGTTCAGGACTAGCGGAGGGCAATGAGCAGTTCTTC,TRBD2,TRBJ2-1,TRBV2,-
CASSLLANLEETQYF,TGTGCCAGCAGTTTACTCGCCAACCTGGAGGAGACCCAGTACTTC,-,TRBJ2-5,TRBV28,-
CAISDSYGYTF,TGTGCCATCAGTGACAGCTATGGCTACACCTTC,-,TRBJ1-2,TRBV10-3,few
CASSRDSEGLGRIF,TGTGCCAGCAGTCGAGATAGCGAAGGGTTAGGCAGAATCTTC,-,TRBJ2-1,TRBV28,many
CASFSSDATNEKLFF,TGTGCCAGCTTCTCTTCTGACGCAACTAATGAAAAACTGTTTTTT,-,TRBJ1-4,TRBV12-3/TRBV12-4,many
CASTPRGQGGTYEQYF,TGTGCCAGTACACCCCGGGGACAGGGGGGCACCTACGAGCAGTACTTC,TRBD1,TRBJ2-7,TRBV19,-
CASSFYRGKGLTGNTIYF,TGTGCCAGCAGTTTCTACCGGGGGAAGGGGCTAACTGGAAACACCATATATTTT,-,TRBJ1-3,TRBV12-3/TRBV12-4,-
CASLASTTVNTEAFF,TGTGCCAGCCTTGCCTCCACGACAGTCAACACTGAAGCTTTCTTT,-,TRBJ1-1,TRBV2,-
CSARGPYSGESTQYF,TGCAGTGCCAGGGGACCTTACTCCGGGGAGAGTACCCAGTACTTC,-,TRBJ2-5,TRBV20-1,many
CASSYSGVPLETQYF,TGTGCCAGCAGTTACTCCGGGGTACCCCTGGAGACCCAGTACTTC,-,TRBJ2-5,TRBV6-5,few
CASSLSGHETQYF,TGTGCCAGCAGCTTGAGTGGTCATGAGACCCAGTACTTC,-,TRBJ2-5,TRBV5-4,few
CATSRDIVEIQETQYF,TGTGCCACCAGCAGAGATATTGTTGAGATCCAAGAGACCCAGTACTTC,-,TRBJ2-5,TRBV15,-
CSASAGNVHTGELFF,TGCAGTGCTAGTGCCGGGAACGTCCACACCGGGGAGCTGTTTTTT,-,TRBJ2-2,TRBV20-1,many
CAWSGGWGNQPQHF,TGTGCCTGGAGTGGGGGCTGGGGCAATCAGCCCCAGCATTTT,-,TRBJ1-5,TRBV30,many
CASSLNHNEQFF,TGTGCCAGCAGCTTAAATCACAATGAGCAGTTCTTC,-,TRBJ2-1,TRBV11-2,many
CAWSPGRGDEKLFF,TGTGCCTGGAGTCCCGGACGAGGTGACGAAAAACTGTTTTTT,-,TRBJ1-4,TRBV30,many
CASTLAVNYGYTF,TGTGCCAGCACCCTAGCCGTGAATTATGGCTACACCTTC,-,TRBJ1-2,TRBV11-2,many
CASSLRPTPYEQYF,TGTGCCAGCAGTTTGAGACCCACCCCGTACGAGCAGTACTTC,-,TRBJ2-7,TRBV6-2/TRBV6-3,-
CASHVLGGTGKETQYF,TGTGCCAGCCATGTGTTGGGGGGGACAGGGAAAGAGACCCAGTACTTC,TRBD1,TRBJ2-5,TRBV6-1,many
CSAKDPGGFSYNEQFF,TGCAGTGCTAAGGACCCCGGGGGGTTCTCCTACAATGAGCAGTTCTTC,TRBD2,TRBJ2-1,TRBV20-1,-
CASSPQTLGGKGAIGGDSNQPQHF,TGTGCCAGCAGCCCCCAAACCTTAGGGGGGAAAGGGGCCATCGGGGGCGATAGCAATCAGCCCCAGCATTTT,-,TRBJ1-5,TRBV7-3,once
CASSLGGRDHGYTF,TGCGCCAGCAGCTTGGGCGGCAGGGACCATGGCTACACCTTC,-,TRBJ1-2,TRBV5-1,many
CASSPERGETYNEQFF,TGTGCCAGCAGCCCCGAGAGGGGGGAAACATACAATGAGCAGTTCTTC,-,TRBJ2-1,TRBV9,-
CAWSVRTSRETQYF,TGTGCCTGGAGTGTACGAACTAGCCGAGAGACCCAGTACTTT,-,TRBJ2-1,TRBV30,-
CASSLVGQVNQPQHF,TGTGCCAGCAGCTTGGTTGGACAGGTTAATCAGCCCCAGCATTTT,TRBD1,TRBJ1-5,TRBV5-6,many
CASSSPSVQETQYF,TGTGCCAGCAGCTCCCCTAGCGTCCAAGAGACCCAGTACTTC,-,TRBJ2-5,TRBV12-3/TRBV12-4,many
CASLGDYEQYF,TGCGCCAGCCTAGGGGACTACGAGCAGTACTTC,-,TRBJ2-7,TRBV10-2,many
CASSPIPRDRYPYGYTF,TGTGCCAGCAGCCCAATTCCTCGGGACAGATACCCCTATGGCTACACCTTC,TRBD1,TRBJ1-2,TRBV7-3,many
CASSLISLGGEAFF,TGTGCCAGCAGTTTAATTTCTCTCGGAGGGGAAGCTTTCTTT,-,TRBJ1-1,TRBV12-3/TRBV12-4,many
CASSPGVYSNQPQHF,TGTGCCAGCAGTCCCGGGGTTTATAGCAATCAGCCCCAGCATTTT,-,TRBJ1-5,TRBV5-6,-
CASSVGNQGAGDTQYF,TGTGCCAGCAGCGTAGGAAACCAGGGGGCCGGGGATACGCAGTATTTT,TRBD1,TRBJ2-3,TRBV9,few
CASTVSLGNTIYF,TGTGCCAGCACTGTATCTCTAGGAAACACCATATATTTT,-,TRBJ1-3,TRBV6-1,few
CASAGDQPQHF,TGTGCCTCAGCAGGGGATCAGCCCCAGCATTTT,-,TRBJ1-5,TRBV30,many
CASSQWSSGKRGPSTDTQYF,TGTGCCAGCAGCCAATGGTCTAGCGGGAAGAGGGGACCTAGCACAGATACGCAGTATTTT,TRBD2,TRBJ2-3,TRBV3-1,many
CASSTWINEKLFF,TGTGCCAGCAGCACCTGGATCAATGAAAAACTGTTTTTT,-,TRBJ1-4,TRBV7-9,many
CASSTDRLMNTEAFF,TGTGCCAGCAGTACCGACAGATTGATGAACACTGAAGCTTTCTTT,-,TRBJ1-1,TRBV28,many
CASSQRLRGGSDGYTF,TGTGCCAGCAGCCAACGGCTTCGAGGGGGATCGGATGGCTACACCTTC,-,TRBJ1-2,TRBV3-1,-
CAWSVPQLNPAYREAFF,TGTGCCTGGAGCGTACCACAATTGAACCCAGCCTACCGGGAAGCTTTCTTT,-,TRBJ1-1,TRBV30,many
CSVSAGSGRGAETQYF,TGCAGCGTCTCGGCTGGCAGCGGGAGAGGAGCAGAGACCCAGTACTTC,TRBD2,TRBJ2-5,TRBV29-1,many